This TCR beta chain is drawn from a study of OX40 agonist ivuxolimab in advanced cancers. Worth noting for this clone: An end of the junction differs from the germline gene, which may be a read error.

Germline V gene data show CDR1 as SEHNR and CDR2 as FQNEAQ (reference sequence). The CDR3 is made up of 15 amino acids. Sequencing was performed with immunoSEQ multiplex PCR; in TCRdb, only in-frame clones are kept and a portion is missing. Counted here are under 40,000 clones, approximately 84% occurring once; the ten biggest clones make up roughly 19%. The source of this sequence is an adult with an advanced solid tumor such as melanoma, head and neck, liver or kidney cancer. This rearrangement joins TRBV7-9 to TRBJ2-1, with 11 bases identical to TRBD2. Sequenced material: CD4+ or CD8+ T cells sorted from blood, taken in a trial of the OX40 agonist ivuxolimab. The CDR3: CASSIAGGASNEQFF. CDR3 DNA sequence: TGTGCCAGCAGCATAGCGGGGGGGGCCTCAAATGAGCAGTTCTTC.